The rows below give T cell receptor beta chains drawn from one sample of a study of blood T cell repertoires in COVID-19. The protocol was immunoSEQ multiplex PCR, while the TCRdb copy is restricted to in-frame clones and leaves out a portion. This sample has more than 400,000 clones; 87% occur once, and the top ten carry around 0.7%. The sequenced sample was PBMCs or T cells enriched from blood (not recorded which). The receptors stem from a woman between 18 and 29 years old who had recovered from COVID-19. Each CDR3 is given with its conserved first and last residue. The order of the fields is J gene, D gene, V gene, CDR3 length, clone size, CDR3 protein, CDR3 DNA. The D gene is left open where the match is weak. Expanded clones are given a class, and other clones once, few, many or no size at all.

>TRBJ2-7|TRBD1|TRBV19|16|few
CASSKGQGAPYDEQYF
TGTGCCAGTAGTAAGGGACAGGGGGCACCTTATGACGAGCAGTACTTC
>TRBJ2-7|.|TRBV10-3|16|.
CAISESNSASSYEQYF
TGTGCCATCAGTGAGTCGAATAGCGCATCCTCCTACGAGCAGTACTTC
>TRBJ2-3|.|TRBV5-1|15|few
CASSLGQFRTDTQYF
TGCGCCAGCAGCTTGGGACAGTTCCGAACAGATACGCAGTATTTT
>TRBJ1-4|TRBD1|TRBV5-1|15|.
CASSKGTATNEKLFF
TGCGCCAGCAGCAAAGGGACAGCAACTAATGAAAAACTGTTTTTT
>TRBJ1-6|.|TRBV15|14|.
CATSSILRDSPLHF
TGTGCCACCAGCAGTATCCTCAGGGATTCACCCCTCCACTTT
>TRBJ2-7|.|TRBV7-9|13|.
CASSPRYRSEQYF
TGTGCCAGCAGCCCCCGTTACCGTAGCGAGCAGTACTTC
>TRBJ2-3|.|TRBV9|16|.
CASSVDGTPFTDTQYF
TGTGCCAGCAGCGTAGACGGGACACCCTTCACAGATACGCAGTATTTT
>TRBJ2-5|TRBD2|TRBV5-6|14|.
CASSLAGVPETQYF
TGTGCCAGCAGCTTAGCGGGGGTCCCAGAGACCCAGTACTTC
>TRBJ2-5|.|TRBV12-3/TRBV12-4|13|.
CASSRQVTETQYF
TGTGCCAGCAGTCGACAGGTCACGGAGACCCAGTACTTC
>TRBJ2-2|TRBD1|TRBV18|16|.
CASSLRGTGYTGELFF
TGTGCCAGCTCACTGCGCGGGACAGGTTACACCGGGGAGCTGTTTTTT
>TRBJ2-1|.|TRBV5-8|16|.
CASSWGDEAGSNEQFF
TGTGCCAGCAGCTGGGGAGATGAGGCGGGTAGCAATGAGCAGTTCTTC
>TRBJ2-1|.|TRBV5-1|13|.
CASSLVGDNEQFF
TGCGCCAGCAGCTTGGTAGGGGACAATGAGCAGTTCTTC
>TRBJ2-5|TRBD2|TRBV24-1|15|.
CATSDASGSQETQYF
TGTGCCACCAGTGATGCTAGCGGATCCCAAGAGACCCAGTACTTC
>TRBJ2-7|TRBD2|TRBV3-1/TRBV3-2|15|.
CASSTLAGVSYEQYF
TGTGCCAGCAGCACTCTAGCGGGGGTCTCCTACGAGCAGTACTTC
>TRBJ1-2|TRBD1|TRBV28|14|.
CASSLDRGPYGYTF
TGTGCCAGCAGTTTAGACAGGGGTCCCTATGGCTACACCTTC
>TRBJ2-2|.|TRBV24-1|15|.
CATSGVAANTGELFF
TGTGCCACCAGTGGGGTGGCGGCGAACACCGGGGAGCTGTTTTTT
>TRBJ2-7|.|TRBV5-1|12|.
CASSSRSLEQYF
TGCGCCAGCAGCTCGCGGTCCCTAGAGCAGTACTTC
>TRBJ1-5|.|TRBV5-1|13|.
CASSLAPGQPQHF
TGCGCCAGCAGCTTGGCCCCGGGACAGCCCCAGCATTTT
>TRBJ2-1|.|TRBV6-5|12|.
CASSSRVNEQFF
TGTGCCAGCAGCTCACGGGTTAATGAGCAGTTCTTC
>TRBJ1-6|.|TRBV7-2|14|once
CASSLQVENSPLHF
TGTGCCAGCAGCTTACAGGTGGAAAATTCACCCCTCCACTTT
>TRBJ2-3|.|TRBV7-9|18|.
CATKPRDGGDQGTDTQYF
TGTGCCACCAAACCCCGGGACGGAGGGGATCAGGGCACAGATACGCAGTATTTT
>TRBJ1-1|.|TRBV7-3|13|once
CASSLTPSTEAFF
TGTGCCAGCAGCTTAACTCCCAGTACTGAAGCTTTCTTT
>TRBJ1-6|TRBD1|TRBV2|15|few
CASSEGQGVYSPLHF
TGTGCCAGCAGTGAAGGGCAGGGGGTCTATTCACCCCTCCACTTT
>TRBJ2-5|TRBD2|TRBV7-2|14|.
CASSSRRGVETQYF
TGTGCCAGCAGCTCTCGGCGGGGGGTGGAGACCCAGTACTTC
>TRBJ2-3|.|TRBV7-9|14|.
CASKGTLTSSAQYF
TGTGCCAGCAAGGGGACTCTCACTAGTTCGGCGCAGTATTTT
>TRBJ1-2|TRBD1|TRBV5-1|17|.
CASSAYPDRASSYGYTF
TGCGCCAGCAGCGCATACCCAGACAGGGCTAGTAGCTATGGCTACACCTTC
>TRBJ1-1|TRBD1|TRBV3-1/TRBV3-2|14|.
CASSQTGADTEAFF
TGTGCCAGCAGCCAAACAGGGGCGGACACTGAAGCTTTCTTT
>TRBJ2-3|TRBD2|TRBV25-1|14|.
CASSELGLTDTQYF
TGTGCCAGCAGTGAATTGGGACTAACAGATACGCAGTATTTT
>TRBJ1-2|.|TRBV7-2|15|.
CASSLARALGYGYTF
TGTGCCAGCAGCTTGGCCAGGGCATTAGGGTATGGCTACACCTTC
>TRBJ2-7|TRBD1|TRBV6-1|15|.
CASSEWGTEYYEQYF
TGTGCCAGCAGTGAATGGGGGACAGAGTATTACGAGCAGTACTTC
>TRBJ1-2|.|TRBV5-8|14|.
CASSLQGINYGYTF
TGTGCCAGCAGCTTACAGGGCATTAACTATGGCTACACCTTC
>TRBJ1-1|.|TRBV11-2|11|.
CASSPYTEAFF
TGTGCCAGCAGCCCTTACACTGAAGCTTTCTTT
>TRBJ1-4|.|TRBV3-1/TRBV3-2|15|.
CASSQDGGGNEKLFF
TGTGCCAGCAGCCAAGACGGGGGGGGCAATGAAAAACTGTTTTTT
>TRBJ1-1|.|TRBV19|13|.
CASHPAKGGKAFF
TGTGCAAGTCACCCGGCCAAAGGGGGAAAAGCTTTCTTT
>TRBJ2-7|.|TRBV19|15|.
CASSIGGGRIYEQYF
TGTGCCAGTAGTATCGGAGGCGGACGGATTTACGAGCAGTACTTC
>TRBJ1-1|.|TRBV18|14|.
CASSPGAMNTEAFF
TGTGCCAGCTCACCAGGGGCCATGAACACTGAAGCTTTCTTT
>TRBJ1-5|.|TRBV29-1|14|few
CSVVLGGVGQPQHF
TGCAGCGTTGTCCTCGGGGGGGTGGGTCAGCCCCAGCATTTT
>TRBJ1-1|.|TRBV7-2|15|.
CASSLTALTGNEAFF
TGTGCCAGCAGTCTGACAGCACTCACCGGAAATGAAGCTTTCTTT
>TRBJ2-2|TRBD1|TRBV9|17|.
CASSVVQGARDTGELFF
TGTGCCAGCAGCGTAGTCCAGGGGGCGCGAGACACCGGGGAGCTGTTTTTT
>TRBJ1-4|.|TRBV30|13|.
CAWSGATYEKLFF
TGTGCCTGGTCAGGGGCAACGTATGAAAAACTGTTTTTT
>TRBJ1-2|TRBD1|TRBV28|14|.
CASSVGQAAGGYTF
TGTGCCAGCAGTGTCGGACAGGCCGCAGGTGGCTACACCTTC
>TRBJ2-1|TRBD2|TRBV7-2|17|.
CASSLEVMAGGYNEQFF
TGTGCCAGCAGCTTAGAGGTCATGGCGGGGGGCTACAATGAGCAGTTCTTC
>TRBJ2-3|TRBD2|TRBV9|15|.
CASSVGRAGADTQYF
TGTGCCAGCAGCGTAGGTCGAGCGGGGGCAGATACGCAGTATTTT
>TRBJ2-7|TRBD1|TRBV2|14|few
CASSADRATYEQYF
TGTGCCAGCAGCGCAGACAGGGCCACCTACGAGCAGTACTTC
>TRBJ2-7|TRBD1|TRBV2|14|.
CASSEGGQGYEQYF
TGTGCCAGCAGTGAAGGGGGACAGGGCTACGAGCAGTACTTC
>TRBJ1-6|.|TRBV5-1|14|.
CASSFGGIDSPLHF
TGCGCCAGCAGCTTTGGAGGGATCGATTCACCCCTCCACTTT
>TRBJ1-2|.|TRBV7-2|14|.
CASSSRGENYGYTF
TGTGCCAGCAGCTCCCGGGGGGAAAACTATGGCTACACCTTC